Given below is one TCR beta chain in context. This specimen belongs to a study of blood T cell repertoires in COVID-19. Across the study: Sources were T cells, B-cell-depleted T cells, or PBMCs; the material itself was cDNA or gDNA.

Germline CDR1 is MDHEN and CDR2 is SYDVKM. The CDR3 spans 15 residues. V was trimmed by 6 bases and J by 4 bases, leaving 15 bases between them. Per the authors' pipeline: Nucleated cell number was recorded as an estimate derived from reference gene primer amplification. Sequenced by immunoSEQ multiplex PCR; TCRdb stores in-frame clones only, minus some. V and J calls plus clone size are reproduced from that table; the DNA served to infer D and trimming. Of 180,000 or so clones listed, 85% to 90% are singletons. The receptor comes from an elderly woman in a cohort sampled during active or convalescent COVID-19. J is TRBJ2-2 and V is TRBV28; perhaps TRBD2 as D (6 bases). Sequenced: peripheral blood. The DNA for the CDR3 is TGTGCCAGCAGAATGGGGGGAATCGGCACCGGGGAGCTGTTTTTT. Encoded protein: CASRMGGIGTGELFF.